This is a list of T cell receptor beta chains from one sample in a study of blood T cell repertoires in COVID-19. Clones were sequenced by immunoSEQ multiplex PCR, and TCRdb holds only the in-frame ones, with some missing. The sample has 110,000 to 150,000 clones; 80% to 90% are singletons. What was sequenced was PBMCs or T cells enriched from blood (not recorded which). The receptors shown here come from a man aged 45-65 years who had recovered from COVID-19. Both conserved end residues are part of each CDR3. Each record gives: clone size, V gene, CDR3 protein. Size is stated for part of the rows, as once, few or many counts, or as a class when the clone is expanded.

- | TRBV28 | CASSLIRGSIPRGQYF
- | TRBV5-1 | CASSFEGLDQPQHF
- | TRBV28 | CASGGTEAFF
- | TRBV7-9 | CASSLAQTGRDEKLFF
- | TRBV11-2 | CASSARTGIPNSPLHF
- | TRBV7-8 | CASGINSGANVLTF
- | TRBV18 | CASSQAASSGANVLTF
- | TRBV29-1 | CSVGRDSNSGNTIYF
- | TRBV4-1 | CASSRYSAGIRTGINNEQFF
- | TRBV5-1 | CASSLQDANYGYTF
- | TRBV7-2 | CASSRGQGATTNEKLFF
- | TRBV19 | CASTSQGGAKNIQYF
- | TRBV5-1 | CASSLGAGGLTDTQYF
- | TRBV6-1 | CASSEYGRGLTEAFF
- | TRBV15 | CATSRDGSRGDGYTF
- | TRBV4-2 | CASSQEGRRTFF
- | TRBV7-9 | CASRTHTSGGGPGDTQYF
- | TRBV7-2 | CASSLGRTGGLQHF
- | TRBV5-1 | CASSLTGGSYNEQFF
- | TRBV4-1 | CASSQEGQGRGETQYF
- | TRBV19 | CASSGTSEGWGTETQYF
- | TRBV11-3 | CASSLALAELTGELFF
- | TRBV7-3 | CASSFAGAGDTQYF
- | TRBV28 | CASSSPGTGGPAFF
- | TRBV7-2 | CASSYRRDLSSYGYTF
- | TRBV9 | CASSVHFVNTEAFF
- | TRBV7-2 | CASSLVDPGIQYF
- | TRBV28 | CASSTLLAGLQETQYF
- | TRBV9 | CASSRDGQGQPQHF
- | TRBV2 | CASSITAWRDTIYF
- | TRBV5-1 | CASSSKDRVIDTQYF
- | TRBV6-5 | CASRFGGGTEAFF
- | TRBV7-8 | CASSQGSGASGNTIYF
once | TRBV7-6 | CASSLALGRTNEKLFF
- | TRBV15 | CATSSPGQYYGYTF
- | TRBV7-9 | CASSLSGLAPYNEQFF
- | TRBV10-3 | CAISETGDGYTF
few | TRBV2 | CASRASGAPGYNEQFF
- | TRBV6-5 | CASSPPTGAGYTF
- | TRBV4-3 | CASSQDAGGAGLTQYF
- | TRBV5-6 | CASSFKTGVSNQPQHF
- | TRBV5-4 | CASSSPSGGAKDTQYF
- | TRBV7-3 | CASSLAGGPNEQFF
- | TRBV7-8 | CASTPSRDRANNQPQHF
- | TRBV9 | CASSWQGANEQFF
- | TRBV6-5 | CASSYNYRGTDTQYF
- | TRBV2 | CASSSGRGNEKLFF
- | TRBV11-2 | CASSSQGYTQYF
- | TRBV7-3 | CASSPGTSGRGDTQYF
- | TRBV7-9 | CASSLGRGVLQGQPQHF
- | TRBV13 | CASSLALAGVNEQFF
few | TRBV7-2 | CASSLERDIQPQHF